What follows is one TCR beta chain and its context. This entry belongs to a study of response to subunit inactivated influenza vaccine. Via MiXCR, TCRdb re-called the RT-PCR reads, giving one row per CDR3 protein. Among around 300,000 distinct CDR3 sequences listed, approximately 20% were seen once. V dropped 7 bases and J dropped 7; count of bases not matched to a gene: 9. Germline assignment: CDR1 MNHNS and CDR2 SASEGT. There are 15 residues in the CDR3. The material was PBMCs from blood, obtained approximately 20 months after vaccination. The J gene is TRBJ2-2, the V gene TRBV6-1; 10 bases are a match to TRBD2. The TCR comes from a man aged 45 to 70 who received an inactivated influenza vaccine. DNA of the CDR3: TGTGCCAGCACCGCTAGCGGGAGCGTGGGCGGGGAGCTGTTTTTT. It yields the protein CASTASGSVGGELFF.